This section outlines one T cell receptor beta chain sequence together with its context. Antigen specificity is unknown. The PCR contained 60 Vbeta and 13 Jbeta primers. The data were produced by immunoSEQ multiplex PCR, yet TCRdb's version contains in-frame clones alone and is incomplete. Of about 170,000 clones detected, 55% to 75% appear once; the ten largest clones hold roughly 2.5%. The CDR3 has 14 residues. Germline-derived CDR1 and CDR2 are KGHSH and LQKENI. Trimming removed 4 bases from V and 4 bases from J, with 13 bases in between. This entry belongs to a study of cytomegalovirus exposure and HLA in healthy donors. As for the study in general: Early released data comprised about 84 million unique TCRs from HLA-typed donors. Genotyping of under 500 donors showed that around 81% belonged to the Caucasian-associated ancestry cluster.

Study-wide findings and caveats: Of the V segments, some could not be distinguished, including TRBV6-2 and TRBV6-3, and were excluded. Productive status was seen about 90% or about 30% of the time for most TCR beta V segments in an earlier analysis.

This chain uses TRBV18 with TRBJ1-1; D not certain. This receptor was obtained from a human donor in good health. Sequenced sample: PBMCs. The CDR3, as DNA: TGTGCCAGCTCACTTGAGTTTCGCGGCACTGAAGCTTTCTTT. This encodes CASSLEFRGTEAFF.